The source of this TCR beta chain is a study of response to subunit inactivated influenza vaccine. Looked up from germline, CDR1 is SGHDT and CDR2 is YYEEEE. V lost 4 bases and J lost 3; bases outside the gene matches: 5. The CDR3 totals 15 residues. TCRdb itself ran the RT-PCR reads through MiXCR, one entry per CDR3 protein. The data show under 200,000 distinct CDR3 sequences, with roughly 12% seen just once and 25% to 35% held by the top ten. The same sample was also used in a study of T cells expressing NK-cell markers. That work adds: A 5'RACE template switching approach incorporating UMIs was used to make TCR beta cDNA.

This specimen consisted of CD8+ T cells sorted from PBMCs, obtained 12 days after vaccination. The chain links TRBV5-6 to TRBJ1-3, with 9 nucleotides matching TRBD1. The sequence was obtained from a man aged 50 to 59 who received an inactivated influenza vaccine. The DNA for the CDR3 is TGTGCCAGCAGCCCAACAGGGGGCATTGGAAACACCATATATTTT. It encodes CASSPTGGIGNTIYF.